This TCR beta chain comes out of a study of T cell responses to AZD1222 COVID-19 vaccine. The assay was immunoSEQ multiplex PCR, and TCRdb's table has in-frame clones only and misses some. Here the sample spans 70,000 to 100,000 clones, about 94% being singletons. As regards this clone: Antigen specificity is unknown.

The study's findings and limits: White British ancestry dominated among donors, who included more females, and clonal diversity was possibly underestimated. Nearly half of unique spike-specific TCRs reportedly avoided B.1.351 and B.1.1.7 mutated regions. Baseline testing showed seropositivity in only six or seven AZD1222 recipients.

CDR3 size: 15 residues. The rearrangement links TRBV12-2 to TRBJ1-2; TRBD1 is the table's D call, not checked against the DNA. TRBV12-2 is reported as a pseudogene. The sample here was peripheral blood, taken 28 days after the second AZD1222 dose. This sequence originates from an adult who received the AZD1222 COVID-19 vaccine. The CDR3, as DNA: TGTGCAAGTCGCTTATGGGACAGGGCACTCTATGGCTACACCTTC. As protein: CASRLWDRALYGYTF.